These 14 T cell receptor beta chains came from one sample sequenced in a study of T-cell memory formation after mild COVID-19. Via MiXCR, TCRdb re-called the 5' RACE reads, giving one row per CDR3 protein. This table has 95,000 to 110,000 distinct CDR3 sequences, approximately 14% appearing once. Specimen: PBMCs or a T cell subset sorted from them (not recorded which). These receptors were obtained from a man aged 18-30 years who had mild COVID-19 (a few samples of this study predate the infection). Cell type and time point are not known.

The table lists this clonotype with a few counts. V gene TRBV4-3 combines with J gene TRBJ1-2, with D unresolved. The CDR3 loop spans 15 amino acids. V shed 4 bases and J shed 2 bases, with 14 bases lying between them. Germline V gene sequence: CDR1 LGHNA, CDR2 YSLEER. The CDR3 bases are TGCGCCAGCAGCCTCGAGGAGGGATCGAACTATGGCTACACCTTC. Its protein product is CASSLEEGSNYGYTF.

The DNA for the CDR3 is TGTGCCAGCAGGCCGACAGGTTTGGGAGAGACCCAGTACTTC. It codes for CASRPTGLGETQYF. The chain recombines TRBV27 with TRBJ2-5; D may be TRBD1 (6 bases). CDR1 is MNHEY, CDR2 SMNVEV, per germline (reference sequence). V was cut by 6 bases and J by 4 bases, with 15 bases left in between. This CDR3 region has 14 residues.

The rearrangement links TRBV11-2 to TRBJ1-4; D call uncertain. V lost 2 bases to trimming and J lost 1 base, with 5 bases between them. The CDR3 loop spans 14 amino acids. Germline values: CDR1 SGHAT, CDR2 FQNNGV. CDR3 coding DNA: TGTGCCAGCAGCTTACCGGAAACTAATGAAAAACTGTTTTTT. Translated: CASSLPETNEKLFF.

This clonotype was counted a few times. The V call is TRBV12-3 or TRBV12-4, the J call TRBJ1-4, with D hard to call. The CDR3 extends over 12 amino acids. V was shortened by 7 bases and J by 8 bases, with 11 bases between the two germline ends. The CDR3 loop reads CASTYSGEKLFF. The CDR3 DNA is TGTGCCAGCACCTACAGCGGGGAAAAACTGTTTTTT.

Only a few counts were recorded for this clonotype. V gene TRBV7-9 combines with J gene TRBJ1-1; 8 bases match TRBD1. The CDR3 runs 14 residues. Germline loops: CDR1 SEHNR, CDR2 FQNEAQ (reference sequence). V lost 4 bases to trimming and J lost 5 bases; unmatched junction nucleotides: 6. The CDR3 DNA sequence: TGTGCCAGCAGCTACCAGGGGGCTCGAACTGAAGCTTTCTTT. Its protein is CASSYQGARTEAFF.

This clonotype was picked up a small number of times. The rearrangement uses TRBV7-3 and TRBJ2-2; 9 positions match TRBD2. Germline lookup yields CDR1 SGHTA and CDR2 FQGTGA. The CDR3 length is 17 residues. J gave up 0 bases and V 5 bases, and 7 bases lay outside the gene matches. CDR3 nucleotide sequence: TGTGCCAGCAGCCTCCCCGCGGGGGGGCCGAACACCGGGGAGCTGTTTTTT. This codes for CASSLPAGGPNTGELFF.

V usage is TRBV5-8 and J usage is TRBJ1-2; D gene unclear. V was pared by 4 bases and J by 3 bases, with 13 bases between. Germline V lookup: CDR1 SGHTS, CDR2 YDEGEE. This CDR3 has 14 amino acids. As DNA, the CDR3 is TGTGCCAGCAGCCCTGGACTATCGGACTATGGCTACACCTTC. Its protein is CASSPGLSDYGYTF.

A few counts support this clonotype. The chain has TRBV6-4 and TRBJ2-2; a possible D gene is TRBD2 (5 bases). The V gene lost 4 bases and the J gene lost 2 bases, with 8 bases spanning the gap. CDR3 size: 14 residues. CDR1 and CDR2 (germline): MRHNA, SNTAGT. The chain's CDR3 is CASSAGINTGELFF. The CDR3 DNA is TGTGCCAGCAGTGCCGGGATCAACACCGGGGAGCTGTTTTTT.

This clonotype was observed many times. The CDR3 loop reads CASTPNNGELFF. CDR3 bases: TGTGCCAGCACTCCAAATAACGGGGAGCTGTTTTTT. The chain combines TRBV6-5 with TRBJ2-2; no definite D call. Trimming removed 7 bases at V and 7 bases at J, with 10 bases between. The germline V gene encodes CDR1 MNHEY and CDR2 SVGAGI. The CDR3 sequence is 12 residues long.

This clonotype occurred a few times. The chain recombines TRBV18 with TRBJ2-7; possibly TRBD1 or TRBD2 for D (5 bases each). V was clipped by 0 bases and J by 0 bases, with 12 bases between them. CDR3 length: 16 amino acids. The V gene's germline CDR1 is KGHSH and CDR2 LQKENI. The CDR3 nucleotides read TGTGCCAGCTCACCACCTGAGGGACGGCTCTCCTACGAGCAGTACTTC. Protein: CASSPPEGRLSYEQYF.

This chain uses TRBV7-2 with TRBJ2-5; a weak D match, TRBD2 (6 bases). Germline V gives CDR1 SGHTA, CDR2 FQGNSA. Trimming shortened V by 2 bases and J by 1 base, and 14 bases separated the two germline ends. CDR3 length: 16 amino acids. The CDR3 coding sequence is TGTGCCAGCAGCTTACGGGGAGTGACTAGCCAAGAGACCCAGTACTTC. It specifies CASSLRGVTSQETQYF.

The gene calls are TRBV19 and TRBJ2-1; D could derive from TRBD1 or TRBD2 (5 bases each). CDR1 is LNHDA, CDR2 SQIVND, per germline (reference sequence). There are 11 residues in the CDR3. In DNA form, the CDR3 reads TGTAGGGGACGTGGGATGGATGAGCAGTTCTTC. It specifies CRGRGMDEQFF.

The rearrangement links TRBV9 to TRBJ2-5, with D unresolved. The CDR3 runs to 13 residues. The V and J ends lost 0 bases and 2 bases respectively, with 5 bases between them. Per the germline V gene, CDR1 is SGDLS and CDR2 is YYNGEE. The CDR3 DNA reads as TGTGCCAGCAGCGTAGGGGGTCAAGAGACCCAGTACTTC. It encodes CASSVGGQETQYF.

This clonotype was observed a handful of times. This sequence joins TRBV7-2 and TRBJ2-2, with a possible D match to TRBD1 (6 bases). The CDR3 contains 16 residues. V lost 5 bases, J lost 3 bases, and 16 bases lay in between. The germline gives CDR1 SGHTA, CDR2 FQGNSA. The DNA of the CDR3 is TGTGCCAGCAGCCGTGACAGGAAGCGAGACACCGGGGAGCTGTTTTTT. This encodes CASSRDRKRDTGELFF.